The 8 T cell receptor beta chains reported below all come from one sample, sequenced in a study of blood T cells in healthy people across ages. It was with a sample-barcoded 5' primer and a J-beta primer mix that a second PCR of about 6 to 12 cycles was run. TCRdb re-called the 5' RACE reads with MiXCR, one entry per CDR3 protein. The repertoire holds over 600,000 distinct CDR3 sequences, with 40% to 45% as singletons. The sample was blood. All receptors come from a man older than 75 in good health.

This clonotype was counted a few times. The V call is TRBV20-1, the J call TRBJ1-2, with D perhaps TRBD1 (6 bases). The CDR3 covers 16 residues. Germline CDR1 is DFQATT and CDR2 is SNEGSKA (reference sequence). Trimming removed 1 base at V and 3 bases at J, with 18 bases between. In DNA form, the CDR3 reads TGCAGTGCTAGAGCCTATGGACAGAGGTCCGACTATGGCTACACCTTC. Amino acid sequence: CSARAYGQRSDYGYTF.

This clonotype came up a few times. CDR3 loop: CASSPSGTGPSGANVLTF. CDR3 DNA: TGTGCCAGCAGTCCATCCGGGACAGGACCATCTGGGGCCAACGTCCTGACTTTC. V is TRBV6-2 or TRBV6-3 and J is TRBJ2-6; TRBD1 matches 8 bases. The CDR3 covers 18 residues. The V gene's germline CDR1 is MNHEY and CDR2 SVGEGT. Losses at the gene ends were 5 bases for V and 1 base for J; bases not matched to a gene: 10.

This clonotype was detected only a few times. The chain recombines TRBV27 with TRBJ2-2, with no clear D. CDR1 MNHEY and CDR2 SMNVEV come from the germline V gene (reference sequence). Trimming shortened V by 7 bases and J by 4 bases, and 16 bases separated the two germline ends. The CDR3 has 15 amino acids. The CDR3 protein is CASTNRLTATGELFF. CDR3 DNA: TGTGCCAGCACGAATCGCTTGACCGCCACCGGGGAGCTGTTTTTT.

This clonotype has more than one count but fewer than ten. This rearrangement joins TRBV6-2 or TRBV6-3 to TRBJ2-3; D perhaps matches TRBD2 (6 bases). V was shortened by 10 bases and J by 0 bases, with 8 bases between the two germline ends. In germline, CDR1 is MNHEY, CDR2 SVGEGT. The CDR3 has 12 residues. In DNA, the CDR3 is TGTGCCATCGGGACTAGCACAGATACGCAGTATTTT. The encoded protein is CAIGTSTDTQYF.

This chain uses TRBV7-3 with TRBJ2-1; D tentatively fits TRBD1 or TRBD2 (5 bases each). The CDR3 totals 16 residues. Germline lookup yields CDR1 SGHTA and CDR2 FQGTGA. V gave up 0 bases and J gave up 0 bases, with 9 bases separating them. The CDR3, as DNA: TGTGCCAGCAGCTTAACGCCAGGGAGCTCCTACAATGAGCAGTTCTTC. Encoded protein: CASSLTPGSSYNEQFF. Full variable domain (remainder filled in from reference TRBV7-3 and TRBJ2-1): GAGVSQTPSNKVTEKGKYVELRCDPISGHTALYWYRQSLGQGPEFLIYFQGTGAADDSGLPNDRFFAVRPEGSVSTLKIQRTERGDSAVYLCASSLTPGSSYNEQFFGPGTRLTVL.

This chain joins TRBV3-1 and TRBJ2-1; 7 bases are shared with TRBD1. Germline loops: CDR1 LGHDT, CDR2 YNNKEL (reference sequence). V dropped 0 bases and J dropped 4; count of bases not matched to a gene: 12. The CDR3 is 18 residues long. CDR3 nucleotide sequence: TGTGCCAGCAGCCAAGAAGAGAACCGGGACAGCGAATACAATGAGCAGTTCTTC. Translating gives CASSQEENRDSEYNEQFF.

This CDR3 reads CASSPWTGDTQYF. The CDR3 DNA is TGTGCCAGCAGCCCGTGGACAGGGGATACGCAGTATTTT. This sequence joins TRBV7-9 and TRBJ2-3; 8 nucleotides align to TRBD1. J lost 6 bases, V lost 5 bases, and 4 bases had no gene match. The V gene's germline CDR1 is SEHNR and CDR2 FQNEAQ (reference sequence). This CDR3 region has 13 residues.

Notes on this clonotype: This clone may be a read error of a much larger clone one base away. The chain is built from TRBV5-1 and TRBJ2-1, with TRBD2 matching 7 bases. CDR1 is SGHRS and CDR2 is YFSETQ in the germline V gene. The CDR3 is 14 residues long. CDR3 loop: CASSLERGFNKQFF. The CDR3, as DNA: TGCGCCAGCAGCTTGGAGCGGGGTTTCAATAAGCAGTTCTTC.